The 32 T cell receptor beta chains below were found in one sample sequenced in a study of blood T cell repertoires in COVID-19. Measured with immunoSEQ multiplex PCR; TCRdb has only the in-frame clones, and not every one. The table lists around 220,000 clones, roughly 84% of them singletons. The sample consisted of PBMCs or T cells enriched from blood (not recorded which). The receptor source for this set is a woman in her thirties or forties who had recovered from COVID-19.

Worth noting for this clone: The junction shows a germline mismatch at one end, possibly a read error. This chain uses TRBV7-9 with TRBJ2-2; D perhaps matches TRBD2 (6 bases). Germline V lookup: CDR1 SEHNR, CDR2 FQNEAQ (reference sequence). The CDR3 runs 13 residues. The CDR3 DNA is TGTGCCAGCAGCCCCCAGCAGGGCGGGGAGTTGTTTTTT. Residues: CASSPQQGGELFF.

The CDR3 region is CASSPRQSYEQYF. CDR3 nucleotides: TGTGCCAGCAGTCCCCGACAATCCTACGAGCAGTACTTC. The chain is built from TRBV6-5 and TRBJ2-7; D not resolved. V was cut by 5 bases and J by 1 base, with 9 bases left in between. In germline, CDR1 is MNHEY, CDR2 SVGAGI. The CDR3 is made up of 13 amino acids.

This chain links TRBV2 with TRBJ1-4; no reliable D call. With 0 bases removed from V and 10 bases from J, the gap between germline ends came to 15 bases. Germline V gives CDR1 SNHLY, CDR2 FYNNEI. This CDR3 comprises 15 residues. The CDR3 spells CASSEATALGVKLFF. The CDR3 DNA sequence: TGTGCCAGCAGTGAAGCAACAGCTCTTGGTGTAAAACTGTTTTTT. The full variable domain, rest sourced from reference TRBV2 and TRBJ1-4, is EPEVTQTPSHQVTQMGQEVILRCVPISNHLYFYWYRQILGQKVEFLVSFYNNEISEKSEIFDDQFSVERPDGSNFTLKIRSTKLEDSAMYFCASSEATALGVKLFFGSGTQLSVL.

The rearrangement uses TRBV11-3 and TRBJ1-1, with D possibly TRBD1 on 6 matching bases. Trimming left V 11 bases short and J 3 bases short, with 10 bases between. The CDR3 spans 11 residues. Germline V CDR1 and CDR2: SGHNT, YENEEA. This CDR3 reads CAARGYTEAFF. The CDR3 nucleotides read TGTGCCGCCAGGGGATACACTGAAGCTTTCTTT.

V usage is TRBV3-1 (or the pseudogene TRBV3-2) and J usage is TRBJ1-3; a possible D gene is TRBD1 (5 bases). This CDR3 comprises 16 residues. Germline CDR1 reads LGHDT; CDR2 reads YNNKEL (reference sequence). The germline V and J ends were trimmed by 7 bases and 0 bases, with 16 bases remaining between them. The CDR3 DNA sequence: TGTGCCAGCACCCAGGGCGGGGCCGTCTCTGGAAACACCATATATTTT. Residues: CASTQGGAVSGNTIYF.

The chain carries TRBV2 and TRBJ2-5, with unresolved D. This CDR3 is 13 amino acids long. The germline CDR1 and CDR2 sequences are SNHLY and FYNNEI. V was trimmed by 7 bases and J by 1 base, leaving 10 bases between them. The CDR3 protein is CASTTRPQETQYF. The CDR3 region has the DNA TGTGCCAGCACGACAAGGCCCCAAGAGACCCAGTACTTC.

This clone was detected a few times. The V gene is TRBV19, the J gene TRBJ1-5; D is perhaps TRBD1 (5 bases). This CDR3 is 14 amino acids long. V was pared by 10 bases and J by 2 bases, with 15 bases between. Germline V lookup: CDR1 LNHDA, CDR2 SQIVND (reference sequence). The CDR3 protein is CATARRGGNQPQHF. CDR3 sequence (DNA): TGTGCCACTGCCCGGAGGGGTGGCAATCAGCCCCAGCATTTT.

The genes are TRBV28 and TRBJ1-2; TRBD1 matches at 7 bases. The CDR3 contains 14 residues. CDR1 and CDR2 from the germline V gene are MDHEN and SYDVKM. V shed 4 bases and J 8 bases; nucleotides not matched to a gene: 10. In nucleotides, the CDR3 is TGTGCCAGCAGTTATATAACAGGGGCTTTAGGCTACACCTTC. This gives the protein CASSYITGALGYTF.

This clone was seen a single time. The chain links TRBV12-3 or TRBV12-4 to TRBJ1-4; 8 positions agree with TRBD1. The CDR3 contains 13 residues. The junction had 6 bases not matched to a gene; V was cut back by 2 bases and J by 13 bases. The CDR3 DNA follows: TGTGCCAGCAGTTTACTAGGACAGGGAGTACTGTTTTTT. Protein product: CASSLLGQGVLFF.

This clone was detected only once. The chain recombines TRBV2 with TRBJ2-7; 7 positions match TRBD1. This CDR3 comprises 16 residues. Unmatched junction bases numbered 8, after V lost 3 bases and J lost 0 bases. Germline values: CDR1 SNHLY, CDR2 FYNNEI. The CDR3 nucleotides read TGTGCCAGCAGTGAGGGCCTCCGGGACAGCTCCTACGAGCAGTACTTC. Protein product: CASSEGLRDSSYEQYF.

The DNA of the CDR3 is TGTGCCAGCAGCTTGCTCAACTCACCCTCTGGAAACACCATATATTTT. Translated, it gives CASSLLNSPSGNTIYF. The chain recombines TRBV5-4 with TRBJ1-3; D gene unclear. CDR3 length: 16 amino acids. The germline V and J ends were trimmed by 1 base and 0 bases, with 11 bases remaining between them. Germline CDR1 and CDR2: SGHNT and YYREEE (reference sequence).

The rearrangement uses TRBV30 and TRBJ2-1, with a tentative D call TRBD2 (6 bases). Germline V gene data show CDR1 as GTSNPN and CDR2 as SVGIG (reference sequence). The CDR3 is 12 residues long. V was shortened by 8 bases and J by 2 bases, with 10 bases between the two germline ends. The CDR3 DNA reads as TGTGCCGGACGGACTACCTACAATGAGCAGTTCTTC. This gives the protein CAGRTTYNEQFF.

Here the CDR3 DNA reads TGTGCCAGCAGGGCCAGGTTCTGCAATCAGCCCCAGCATTTT. Protein sequence: CASRARFCNQPQHF. The chain joins TRBV6-5 to TRBJ1-5, with D unclear. This CDR3 has 14 amino acids. Trimming shortened V by 6 bases and J by 2 bases, and 11 bases separated the two germline ends. CDR1 is MNHEY, CDR2 SVGAGI, per germline.

This chain connects TRBV28 to TRBJ2-7, with TRBD2 matching 8 bases. The J segment lost 5 bases and the V segment lost 2 bases, leaving 14 bases of the junction unmatched. Germline V lookup: CDR1 MDHEN, CDR2 SYDVKM. This CDR3 has 17 residues. The CDR3 protein is CASSLGAGAAGFHEQYF. The DNA of the CDR3 is TGTGCCAGCAGTTTAGGAGCGGGGGCCGCGGGATTCCACGAGCAGTACTTC.

The rearrangement uses TRBV7-2 and TRBJ2-7, with TRBD2 identical over 8 bases. The CDR3 sequence is 13 residues long. Germline loops: CDR1 SGHTA, CDR2 FQGNSA. The ends lost 5 bases at V and 6 bases at J; junction bases unmatched: 6. The CDR3 here is CASSDRLAFEQYF. CDR3 in DNA: TGTGCCAGCAGCGACCGACTAGCGTTCGAGCAGTACTTC.

J is TRBJ1-5 and V is TRBV28; 7 nucleotides align to TRBD1. Looked up from germline, CDR1 is MDHEN and CDR2 is SYDVKM. Germline trimming cut 5 bases from V and 4 bases from J; bases unmatched to any gene: 11. The CDR3 consists of 16 residues. CDR3 in amino acids: CASSPRRDRGNQPQHF. DNA of the CDR3: TGTGCCAGCAGTCCCCGCCGGGACAGAGGAAATCAGCCCCAGCATTTT.

This clone was seen a few times. This chain links TRBV5-1 with TRBJ1-4; D remains ambiguous. This CDR3 contains 13 residues. Germline V lookup: CDR1 SGHRS, CDR2 YFSETQ. V was shortened by 7 bases and J by 8 bases, with 15 bases between the two germline ends. CDR3 residues: CASRWEGTEKLFF. The CDR3, as DNA: TGCGCCAGCCGCTGGGAGGGCACCGAAAAACTGTTTTTT. Full variable domain (rest looked up from reference TRBV5-1 and TRBJ1-4): KAGVTQTPRYLIKTRGQQVTLSCSPISGHRSVSWYQQTPGQGLQFLFEYFSETQRNKGNFPGRFSGRQFSNSRSEMNVSTLELGDSALYLCASRWEGTEKLFFGSGTQLSVL.

This chain connects TRBV11-2 to TRBJ1-5; tentative D call: TRBD1 (6 bases). Trimming stripped 5 bases from V and 7 bases from J, with 12 bases between. This CDR3 contains 13 residues. CDR1 SGHAT and CDR2 FQNNGV come from the germline V gene. The CDR3 loop reads CASSQDRKQPQHF. The CDR3 DNA reads as TGTGCCAGCAGCCAAGACAGGAAGCAGCCCCAGCATTTT.

J is TRBJ1-5 and V is TRBV5-8; D ambiguous. Trimming left V 4 bases short and J 5 bases short, with 10 bases between. Germline V gene sequence: CDR1 SGHTS, CDR2 YDEGEE. This CDR3 has 13 residues. The CDR3 DNA is TGTGCCAGCAGCCCCCCGGGATATCAGCCCCAGCATTTT. This codes for CASSPPGYQPQHF. Variable domain in full (rest from reference TRBV5-8 and TRBJ1-5): EAGVTQSPTHLIKTRGQQATLRCSPISGHTSVYWYQQALGLGLQFLLWYDEGEERNRGNFPPRFSGRQFPNYSSELNVNALELEDSALYLCASSPPGYQPQHFGDGTRLSIL.

The CDR3 loop is CASWDFNTGELFF. The DNA of the CDR3 is TGTGCCTCCTGGGACTTTAACACCGGGGAGCTGTTTTTT. The chain carries TRBV28 and TRBJ2-2, with a possible D match to TRBD2 (6 bases). Germline-derived CDR1 and CDR2 are MDHEN and SYDVKM. The CDR3 spans 13 residues. V gave up 11 bases and J gave up 2 bases, with 12 bases separating them.

The table lists this clone with a count of one. The chain joins TRBV6-5 to TRBJ1-2; D is perhaps TRBD1 (5 bases). Trimming removed 8 bases at V and 7 bases at J, with 20 bases between. The CDR3 extends over 14 amino acids. The V gene's germline CDR1 is MNHEY and CDR2 SVGAGI. This CDR3 is CASHGSWTSGGYTF. CDR3 sequence (DNA): TGTGCCAGCCACGGCTCCTGGACATCGGGTGGCTACACCTTC.

Of note for this clone: This sample includes further DNA sequences coding for the same CDR3. This sequence joins TRBV6-5 and TRBJ1-2; D may be TRBD1 (5 bases). Germline V gene data show CDR1 as MNHEY and CDR2 as SVGAGI. V was pared by 6 bases and J by 4 bases, with 12 bases between. This CDR3 is 13 amino acids long. DNA of the CDR3: TGTGCCAGCAGCCTAACAGGTGGCTATGGCTACACCTTC. Its translation is CASSLTGGYGYTF.

The chain links TRBV9 to TRBJ2-3, with 10 bases identical to TRBD2. This CDR3 is 17 amino acids long. In germline, CDR1 is SGDLS, CDR2 YYNGEE. The trim removed 0 bases at V and 3 bases at J, leaving 7 bases unmatched. The CDR3 region has the DNA TGTGCCAGCAGCGTAGGGGCTAGCGGGAGTTTAACAGATACGCAGTATTTT. It yields the protein CASSVGASGSLTDTQYF. The variable domain in full, completed from reference TRBV9 and TRBJ2-3, reads DSGVTQTPKHLITATGQRVTLRCSPRSGDLSVYWYQQSLDQGLQFLIQYYNGEERAKGNILERFSAQQFPDLHSELNLSSLELGDSALYFCASSVGASGSLTDTQYFGPGTRLTVL.

This chain's CDR3 is CASSYQGAYEQYF. The CDR3 nucleotides read TGTGCCAGCAGTTATCAGGGGGCCTACGAGCAGTACTTC. The chain links TRBV6-5 to TRBJ2-7, with 7 bases fitting TRBD1. CDR3 size: 13 residues. V gave up 3 bases and J gave up 2 bases; unmatched junction bases: 1. Looked up from germline, CDR1 is MNHEY and CDR2 is SVGAGI.

This clone was detected once. The CDR3 loop is CASSLTGTPYEQYF. The CDR3 nucleotides read TGTGCCAGCAGCTTAACCGGGACACCCTACGAGCAGTACTTC. This chain links TRBV5-5 with TRBJ2-7, with D possibly TRBD1 on 6 matching bases. V lost 2 bases, J lost 2 bases, and 11 bases lay in between. Germline-derived CDR1 and CDR2 are SGHKS and YYEKEE (reference sequence). This CDR3 is 14 amino acids long.

This chain links TRBV9 with TRBJ2-5; D is unresolved. CDR1 and CDR2 (germline): SGDLS, YYNGEE. CDR3 size: 16 residues. The germline V and J ends were trimmed by 0 bases and 2 bases, with 14 bases remaining between them. CDR3 amino acids: CASSVGLVGSQETQYF. In DNA, the CDR3 is TGTGCCAGCAGCGTAGGGTTGGTGGGCTCTCAAGAGACCCAGTACTTC.

This clone was detected only once. This chain uses TRBV7-3 with TRBJ2-3; TRBD2 agrees at 9 bases. The junction had 4 bases not matched to a gene; V was cut back by 1 base and J by 2 bases. This CDR3 spans 16 amino acids. Germline V gene lookup returns CDR1 SGHTA and CDR2 FQGTGA. The CDR3 nucleotides read TGTGCCAGCAGCTTAAGTGCGGGAGGGGACACAGATACGCAGTATTTT. Its protein is CASSLSAGGDTDTQYF.

The J gene is TRBJ1-4, the V gene TRBV7-2; perhaps TRBD1 as D (5 bases). There are 15 residues in the CDR3. V was cut by 4 bases and J by 8 bases, with 17 bases left in between. Germline-derived CDR1 and CDR2 are SGHTA and FQGNSA. Written as DNA, the CDR3 is TGTGCCAGCAGCTCCGGGGGTAGCCCTGTGGAAAAACTGTTTTTT. Translating gives CASSSGGSPVEKLFF.

V usage is TRBV3-1 (or the pseudogene TRBV3-2) and J usage is TRBJ2-3, with TRBD2 as a possible D gene (5 bases). Germline V gene lookup returns CDR1 LGHDT and CDR2 YNNKEL (reference sequence). The length of the CDR3 is 19 residues. The ends were cut back, 2 bases at V and 2 bases at J, with 23 bases in the middle. CDR3 region: CASSQRPPWEARVTDTQYF. CDR3 nucleotides: TGTGCCAGCAGCCAAAGACCCCCTTGGGAAGCGCGGGTCACAGATACGCAGTATTTT.

The chain joins TRBV15 to TRBJ2-1; D gene unclear. CDR1 and CDR2 from the germline V gene are LNHNV and YYDKDF (reference sequence). This CDR3 is 11 amino acids long. V lost 3 bases and J lost 7, with 4 bases in between. Here the CDR3 DNA reads TGTGCCACCAGCAGCTCTAATGAGCAGTTCTTC. This codes for CATSSSNEQFF. Drawing the rest from reference TRBV15 and TRBJ2-1, the complete variable domain is DAMVIQNPRYQVTQFGKPVTLSCSQTLNHNVMYWYQQKSSQAPKLLFHYYDKDFNNEADTPDNFQSRRPNTSFCFLDIRSPGLGDTAMYLCATSSSNEQFFGPGTRLTVL.

The J gene is TRBJ1-6, the V gene TRBV6-2 or TRBV6-3; unclear D gene. This CDR3 has 15 amino acids. V lost 0 bases to trimming and J lost 7 bases, with 10 bases between them. Germline V gene lookup returns CDR1 MNHEY and CDR2 SVGEGT. The chain's CDR3 is CASSYSRAWNSPLHF. The CDR3 DNA sequence: TGTGCCAGCAGTTACTCGAGGGCTTGGAATTCACCCCTCCACTTT.

CDR3 nucleotide sequence: TGCAGTGCTAGTGCCGGGACAGGAAACCCAGAGAATGGCTACACCTTC. Its translation: CSASAGTGNPENGYTF. The chain joins TRBV20-1 to TRBJ1-2; 8 positions agree with TRBD1. CDR1 is DFQATT, CDR2 SNEGSKA, per germline (reference sequence). The CDR3 runs 16 residues. V gave up 3 bases and J gave up 6 bases; unmatched junction bases: 15.